The 9 T cell receptor beta chains below were found in one sample sequenced in a study of shared clonotypes between healthy human individuals. Sequenced by immunoSEQ multiplex PCR; TCRdb stores in-frame clones only, minus some. The data show some 1 million clones, with roughly 80% seen just once and approximately 1.5% held by the top ten. Sample: memory CD4+ T cells sorted from blood. Stated subset: CD45RA-negative fraction. The receptors shown here come from a young man in good health.

This clone was counted a few times. The gene calls are TRBV18 and TRBJ1-1; D gene uncertain. Trimming removed 2 bases at V and 7 bases at J, with 5 bases between. CDR1 and CDR2 from the germline V gene are KGHSH and LQKENI. This CDR3 spans 11 amino acids. For the CDR3, the DNA is TGTGCCAGCTCACCAGGGATTGAAGCTTTCTTT. It translates to CASSPGIEAFF.

The gene calls are TRBV9 and TRBJ2-5; possible D gene TRBD2, 6 bases. Per the germline V gene, CDR1 is SGDLS and CDR2 is YYNGEE. With 0 bases removed from V and 5 bases from J, the gap between germline ends came to 20 bases. The CDR3 sequence is 17 residues long. For the CDR3, the DNA is TGTGCCAGCAGCGTAGGGGGGAGGCAGGGTGTAACGGAGACCCAGTACTTC. The encoded protein is CASSVGGRQGVTETQYF.

The CDR3 sequence: CASRKGVGSPLHF. The CDR3 region has the DNA TGTGCCAGCCGGAAGGGGGTCGGTTCACCCCTCCACTTT. The chain uses TRBV5-4 and TRBJ1-6; D may be TRBD1 (6 bases). V was clipped by 7 bases and J by 9 bases, with 14 bases between them. Germline values: CDR1 SGHNT, CDR2 YYREEE (reference sequence). This CDR3 region has 13 residues.

The chain combines TRBV2 with TRBJ2-1; perhaps TRBD1 as D (6 bases). The CDR3 is 15 amino acids. V was cut by 6 bases and J by 5 bases, with 17 bases left in between. From germline, CDR1 is SNHLY and CDR2 FYNNEI. The CDR3 loop is CASRFRHRADNEQFF. In DNA, the CDR3 is TGTGCCAGCAGGTTCCGGCACAGGGCTGACAATGAGCAGTTCTTC.

The chain joins TRBV6-1 to TRBJ2-3, with 12 bases identical to TRBD2. This CDR3 region has 19 residues. The trim removed 2 bases at V and 4 bases at J, leaving 13 bases unmatched. Germline lookup yields CDR1 MNHNS and CDR2 SASEGT. The CDR3 region is CASSELGQRASGRADTQYF. The CDR3 DNA follows: TGTGCCAGCAGTGAACTCGGACAAAGGGCTAGCGGGAGGGCAGATACGCAGTATTTT.

The chain links TRBV4-2 to TRBJ2-1, with D unresolved. Trimming cost V 1 base and J 3 bases, with 10 bases left between them. The CDR3 runs to 15 residues. Germline lookup yields CDR1 LGHNA and CDR2 YNFKEQ. The CDR3 nucleotides read TGTGCCAGCAGCCAAGGACTGATCGGCTACAATGAGCAGTTCTTC. Protein: CASSQGLIGYNEQFF.

CDR3 sequence reads: CAISDFSEKLFF. As DNA, the CDR3 is TGTGCCATCTCGGACTTTAGTGAAAAACTGTTTTTT. J is TRBJ1-4 and V is TRBV10-3; D is uncertain. CDR1 and CDR2 (germline): ENHRY, SYGVKD. The CDR3 loop spans 12 amino acids. V lost 8 bases and J lost 7, with 11 bases in between.

The chain recombines TRBV28 with TRBJ2-3; D may be TRBD1 (6 bases). The CDR3 extends over 16 amino acids. V lost 2 bases, J lost 3 bases, and 15 bases lay in between. Germline CDR1 is MDHEN and CDR2 is SYDVKM. The DNA of the CDR3 is TGTGCCAGCAGTTTAGCTTGGCAGGGGATAACAGATACGCAGTATTTT. This gives the protein CASSLAWQGITDTQYF.

The genes are TRBV7-9 and TRBJ2-1; no firm D call. The CDR3 covers 14 residues. V gave up 5 bases and J gave up 5 bases, with 13 bases separating them. Germline CDR1 SEHNR, CDR2 FQNEAQ (reference sequence). The CDR3 protein is CASSLIGPDNEQFF. Written as DNA, the CDR3 is TGTGCCAGCAGCCTTATCGGCCCGGACAATGAGCAGTTCTTC. Full variable domain (remainder filled in from reference TRBV7-9 and TRBJ2-1): DTGVSQNPRHKITKRGQNVTFRCDPISEHNRLYWYRQTLGQGPEFLTYFQNEAQLEKSRLLSDRFSAERPKGSFSTLEIQRTEQGDSAMYLCASSLIGPDNEQFFGPGTRLTVL.